Below, 10 T cell receptor beta chains from the same sample are listed, as sequenced in a study of cytomegalovirus exposure and HLA in healthy donors. PCR employed 60 Vbeta and 13 Jbeta primers. Sequencing was performed with immunoSEQ multiplex PCR; in TCRdb, only in-frame clones are kept and a portion is missing. Of 100,000 or so clones in the sample, 75% to 85% are singletons; the top ten hold around 4%. Sequences were obtained from PBMCs. The source of these receptors is a female donor in good health and CMV-seropositive.

Regarding this clone: A read error may account for a junction end that differs from germline. This chain links TRBV7-9 with TRBJ1-1, with D possibly matching TRBD1 (6 bases). This CDR3 contains 16 residues. The germline V gene has CDR1 SEHNR and CDR2 FQNEAQ (reference sequence). The CDR3 spells CSSSPPGGAGYTEAFF. CDR3 bases: TGTTCCAGCAGCCCCCCTGGGGGGGCAGGCTACACTGAAGCTTTCTTT.

The chain couples TRBV6-5 to TRBJ1-2; TRBD1 aligns across 7 bases. The J segment lost 4 bases and the V segment lost 3 bases, leaving 8 bases of the junction unmatched. The CDR3 spans 15 residues. Germline V gene lookup returns CDR1 MNHEY and CDR2 SVGAGI. The CDR3 spells CASSYSDRAGYGYTF. The CDR3, as DNA: TGTGCCAGCAGTTATTCCGACAGGGCCGGCTATGGCTACACCTTC.

The chain joins TRBV27 to TRBJ2-2; D may be TRBD1 (5 bases). This CDR3 has 13 amino acids. Looked up from germline, CDR1 is MNHEY and CDR2 is SMNVEV (reference sequence). The germline V and J ends were trimmed by 6 bases and 12 bases, with 17 bases remaining between them. The CDR3 here is CASRPSTVKKLFF. The DNA of the CDR3 is TGTGCCAGCAGGCCATCGACAGTGAAAAAGCTGTTTTTT.

The V gene is TRBV6-4, the J gene TRBJ1-5; D is possibly TRBD1 (6 bases). Germline CDR1 and CDR2: MRHNA and SNTAGT. V lost 4 bases, J lost 5 bases, and 21 bases lay in between. This CDR3 comprises 17 residues. This chain's CDR3 is CASSVPLIGGAHQPQHF. CDR3 bases: TGTGCCAGCAGTGTCCCCCTCATTGGGGGGGCTCATCAGCCCCAGCATTTT.

This clone was observed a handful of times. The V gene is TRBV10-2, the J gene TRBJ2-5; 12 bases agree with TRBD2. CDR1 is WSHSY and CDR2 is SAAADI in the germline V gene. The CDR3 runs to 17 residues. V dropped 2 bases and J dropped 0; count of bases not matched to a gene: 4. CDR3 sequence reads: CASSETSGRTYQETQYF. In DNA form, the CDR3 reads TGCGCCAGCAGTGAGACTAGCGGGAGGACCTACCAAGAGACCCAGTACTTC.

This chain links TRBV19 with TRBJ1-2, with D maybe TRBD1 (5 bases). CDR3 length equals 13 residues. Deletions cut 4 bases from V and 1 base from J, with 7 bases between. The germline gives CDR1 LNHDA, CDR2 SQIVND (reference sequence). Here the CDR3 reads CASSRQINYGYTF. The CDR3 bases are TGTGCCAGTAGTAGACAGATTAACTATGGCTACACCTTC. Filled out from reference TRBV19 and TRBJ1-2, the complete variable domain reads DGGITQSPKYLFRKEGQNVTLSCEQNLNHDAMYWYRQDPGQGLRLIYYSQIVNDFQKGDIAEGYSVSREKKESFPLTVTSAQKNPTAFYLCASSRQINYGYTFGSGTRLTVV.

The chain couples TRBV7-2 to TRBJ1-4, with D perhaps TRBD1 (6 bases). Trimming removed 4 bases from V and 8 bases from J, with 14 bases in between. The CDR3 spans 14 residues. From germline, CDR1 is SGHTA and CDR2 FQGNSA. The CDR3 region is CASSSGVGGEKLFF. In DNA form, the CDR3 reads TGTGCCAGCAGCTCAGGGGTGGGCGGCGAAAAACTGTTTTTT.

The genes are TRBV27 and TRBJ1-4; a weak D match, TRBD1 (6 bases). This CDR3 region has 16 residues. Per germline, CDR1 MNHEY and CDR2 SMNVEV (reference sequence). V was cut by 3 bases and J by 6 bases, with 17 bases left in between. The CDR3 loop reads CASSFHRRTEDEKLFF. CDR3 sequence (DNA): TGTGCCAGCAGTTTTCATCGTCGGACAGAAGATGAAAAACTGTTTTTT.

This clone was counted only a few times. The V call is TRBV6-1, the J call TRBJ1-6; D is unclear. This CDR3 has 16 residues. V was clipped by 2 bases and J by 7 bases, with 15 bases between them. From germline, CDR1 is MNHNS and CDR2 SASEGT. The CDR3 nucleotides are TGTGCCAGCAGTGAACGGACTGGATTTTTCAATTCACCCCTCCACTTT. It encodes CASSERTGFFNSPLHF.

The chain is built from TRBV6-5 and TRBJ2-1; 8 bases fit TRBD2. This CDR3 is 15 amino acids long. Losses at the gene ends were 5 bases for V and 2 bases for J; bases not matched to a gene: 5. The germline V gene has CDR1 MNHEY and CDR2 SVGAGI. CDR3 sequence: CASSRAGVTYNEQFF. The CDR3 DNA sequence: TGTGCCAGCAGTCGAGCGGGAGTCACCTACAATGAGCAGTTCTTC.